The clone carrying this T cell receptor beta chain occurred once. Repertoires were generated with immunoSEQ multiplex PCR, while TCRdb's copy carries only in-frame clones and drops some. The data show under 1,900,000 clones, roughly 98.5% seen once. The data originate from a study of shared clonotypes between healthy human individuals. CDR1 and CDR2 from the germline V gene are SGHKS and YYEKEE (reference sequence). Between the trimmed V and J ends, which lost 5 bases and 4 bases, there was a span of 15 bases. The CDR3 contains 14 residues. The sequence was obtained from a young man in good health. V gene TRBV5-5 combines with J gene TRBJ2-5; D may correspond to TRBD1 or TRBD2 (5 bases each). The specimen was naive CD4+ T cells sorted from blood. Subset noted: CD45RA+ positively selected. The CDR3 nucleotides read TGTGCCAGCAGACCCGTGACGGGGCGAGAGACCCAGTACTTC. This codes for CASRPVTGRETQYF. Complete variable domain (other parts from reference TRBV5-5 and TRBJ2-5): DAGVTQSPTHLIKTRGQQVTLRCSPISGHKSVSWYQQVLGQGPQFIFQYYEKEERGRGNFPDRFSARQFPNYSSELNVNALLLGDSALYLCASRPVTGRETQYFGPGTRLLVL.